A single sample gave rise to the 28 T cell receptor beta chains below, sequenced in a study of CD8 T cells in Susac syndrome. An input of about 0.5 to 1 ug of RNA was subjected to reverse transcription using random hexamers. TCRdb itself ran the immunoSEQ multiplex PCR reads through MiXCR, one entry per CDR3 protein. The sample records around 81,000 distinct CDR3 sequences, approximately 93% being singletons. Source material: CD8+ T cells from PBMCs. The receptors here all came from a human donor with Susac syndrome.

This chain links TRBV5-4 with TRBJ2-5; D possibly matches TRBD1 or TRBD2 (5 bases each). The CDR3 is 13 amino acids. Trimming took 4 bases from V and 4 from J, leaving 11 bases between them. CDR1 is SGHNT and CDR2 is YYREEE in the germline V gene (reference sequence). Here the CDR3 reads CASSAGGGETQYF. CDR3 coding DNA: TGTGCCAGCAGCGCCGGTGGGGGAGAGACCCAGTACTTC.

This chain links TRBV12-3 or TRBV12-4 with TRBJ2-7; D unclear. The V end was cut by 6 bases, the J end by 2 bases, with 23 bases between. This CDR3 is built from 17 residues. The CDR3, as DNA: TGTGCCAGCAGCGTAGAAGAAGGAGACACAGCCCCCTACGAGCAGTACTTC. This translates into CASSVEEGDTAPYEQYF.

The rearrangement links TRBV4-3 to TRBJ2-1; no clear D. The CDR3 length is 15 residues. V lost 0 bases and J 0 bases, leaving 6 bases between the germline ends. From germline, CDR1 is LGHNA and CDR2 YSLEER. DNA for the CDR3: TGCGCCAGCAGCCAAGACACGAGCTCCTACAATGAGCAGTTCTTC. This translates into CASSQDTSSYNEQFF.

The chain joins TRBV30 to TRBJ2-7, with 7 bases fitting TRBD1. Per the germline V gene, CDR1 is GTSNPN and CDR2 is SVGIG (reference sequence). The CDR3 has 13 residues. After removal of 4 bases from V and 1 base from J, the junction contained 4 bases not matched to a gene. CDR3 coding DNA: TGTGCCTGGACCTGGACAGGATCCTACGAGCAGTACTTC. The encoded protein is CAWTWTGSYEQYF.

The chain is built from TRBV4-3 and TRBJ2-7; 9 positions agree with TRBD2. The V segment lost 1 base and the J segment 3 bases; nucleotides outside the gene matches: 4. The CDR3 has 15 amino acids. Germline V gene data show CDR1 as LGHNA and CDR2 as YSLEER. The DNA for the CDR3 is TGCGCCAGCAGCCAAGGGGCTAGCGGGAACTACGAGCAGTACTTC. Protein sequence: CASSQGASGNYEQYF.

The chain links TRBV28 to TRBJ2-3; D is perhaps TRBD2 (6 bases). The germline CDR1 and CDR2 sequences are MDHEN and SYDVKM. V was trimmed by 3 bases and J by 5 bases, leaving 12 bases between them. The CDR3 consists of 14 residues. The CDR3 DNA reads as TGTGCCAGCAGTTTGTGGAGGGCCGTAGATACGCAGTATTTT. Encoded protein: CASSLWRAVDTQYF. The entire variable domain, with the rest obtained from reference TRBV28 and TRBJ2-3, is as follows: DVKVTQSSRYLVKRTGEKVFLECVQDMDHENMFWYRQDPGLGLRLIYFSYDVKMKEKGDIPEGYSVSREKKERFSLILESASTNQTSMYLCASSLWRAVDTQYFGPGTRLTVL.

The CDR3 protein is CASSPRAESYEQYF. Written as DNA, the CDR3 is TGTGCCAGCAGCCCCCGGGCAGAGTCCTACGAGCAGTACTTC. The gene calls are TRBV7-9 and TRBJ2-7; D gene unclear. Trimming took off 5 bases at V and 1 base at J, with 12 bases between the two ends. This CDR3 region has 14 residues. Germline V gene lookup returns CDR1 SEHNR and CDR2 FQNEAQ (reference sequence).

The rearrangement uses TRBV9 and TRBJ2-1; maybe TRBD2 (5 bases). Trimming stripped 0 bases from V and 9 bases from J, with 10 bases between. The CDR3 consists of 13 residues. CDR1 and CDR2 from the germline V gene are SGDLS and YYNGEE. In nucleotides, the CDR3 is TGTGCCAGCAGCGTAGCAGGTGAGGGTGAGCAGTTCTTC. Encoded protein: CASSVAGEGEQFF.

The chain couples TRBV7-8 to TRBJ2-7; unclear D gene. Looked up from germline, CDR1 is SGHVS and CDR2 is FQNEAQ. The CDR3 runs 16 residues. V lost 5 bases, J lost 1 base, and 18 bases lay in between. CDR3 nucleotide sequence: TGTGCCAGCAGCCTAACGCGGCCGGACGGGTCCTACGAGCAGTACTTC. It is translated as CASSLTRPDGSYEQYF.

V usage is TRBV7-9 and J usage is TRBJ2-4; perhaps TRBD2 as D (6 bases). The length of the CDR3 is 15 residues. V lost 2 bases and J 0 bases, leaving 8 bases between the germline ends. The germline gives CDR1 SEHNR, CDR2 FQNEAQ (reference sequence). CDR3 coding DNA: TGTGCCAGCAGCTTAATACTAGCAGCCAAAAACATTCAGTACTTC. Translation gives CASSLILAAKNIQYF. The full variable domain, completed using reference TRBV7-9 and TRBJ2-4, is DTGVSQNPRHKITKRGQNVTFRCDPISEHNRLYWYRQTLGQGPEFLTYFQNEAQLEKSRLLSDRFSAERPKGSFSTLEIQRTEQGDSAMYLCASSLILAAKNIQYFGAGTRLSVL.

V is TRBV5-1 and J is TRBJ1-2; D remains ambiguous. Germline V lookup: CDR1 SGHRS, CDR2 YFSETQ. Trimming removed 0 bases at V and 10 bases at J, with 16 bases between. CDR3 length: 14 residues. The CDR3 DNA reads as TGCGCCAGCAGCTTGGCGCCAGATGCACTAGTCTACACCTTC. It translates to CASSLAPDALVYTF.

J is TRBJ1-1 and V is TRBV15; 12 nucleotides match TRBD1. From germline, CDR1 is LNHNV and CDR2 YYDKDF (reference sequence). There are 15 residues in the CDR3. Trimming removed 6 bases from V and 5 bases from J; junction bases left unmatched: 7. CDR3: CATSGDRGPSTEAFF. Written as DNA, the CDR3 is TGTGCCACCAGTGGGGACAGGGGGCCGAGTACTGAAGCTTTCTTT.

The chain employs TRBV12-3 or TRBV12-4 and TRBJ2-5, with 11 bases identical to TRBD2. The CDR3 totals 16 residues. With 6 bases clipped from V and 4 bases from J, the junction kept 10 bases outside the gene matches. CDR3 coding DNA: TGTGCCAGCAGACCCGGGGGTAGCGGGGGGGCAGAGACCCAGTACTTC. The encoded protein is CASRPGGSGGAETQYF.

This sequence joins TRBV19 and TRBJ2-7, with D perhaps TRBD2 (5 bases). V shed 6 bases and J shed 7 bases, with 22 bases lying between them. CDR1 LNHDA and CDR2 SQIVND come from the germline V gene (reference sequence). The CDR3 covers 15 residues. This CDR3 is CASRPHGGELLEQYF. The DNA for the CDR3 is TGTGCCAGTAGACCCCACGGAGGAGAACTACTGGAGCAGTACTTC.

This clonotype was counted a single time. The chain is built from TRBV7-9 and TRBJ1-1; no clear D gene. From germline, CDR1 is SEHNR and CDR2 FQNEAQ (reference sequence). The germline V and J ends were trimmed by 6 bases and 1 base, with 15 bases remaining between them. This CDR3 comprises 15 residues. CDR3 protein: CASSFPPARNTEAFF. CDR3 DNA: TGTGCCAGCAGTTTCCCCCCCGCTCGGAACACTGAAGCTTTCTTT. Full variable domain (missing parts from reference TRBV7-9 and TRBJ1-1): DTGVSQNPRHKITKRGQNVTFRCDPISEHNRLYWYRQTLGQGPEFLTYFQNEAQLEKSRLLSDRFSAERPKGSFSTLEIQRTEQGDSAMYLCASSFPPARNTEAFFGQGTRLTVV.

This clonotype was observed once. The chain carries TRBV30 and TRBJ2-7, with D maybe TRBD2 (6 bases). Trimming removed 0 bases at V and 1 base at J, with 10 bases between. The CDR3 extends over 14 amino acids. Germline CDR1 reads GTSNPN; CDR2 reads SVGIG (reference sequence). In DNA form, the CDR3 reads TGTGCCTGGAGTGTATATGGAGGGTCCTACGAGCAGTACTTC. The encoded protein is CAWSVYGGSYEQYF.

The V and J genes are TRBV10-3 and TRBJ2-7; D is unresolved. V lost 4 bases and J lost 2, with 6 bases in between. Germline CDR1 ENHRY, CDR2 SYGVKD. The CDR3 contains 12 residues. The CDR3 bases are TGTGCCATCAGTGCGGGCACCTACGAGCAGTACTTC. Residues: CAISAGTYEQYF.

This chain uses TRBV27 with TRBJ2-7; D not certain. This CDR3 spans 13 amino acids. From germline, CDR1 is MNHEY and CDR2 SMNVEV (reference sequence). Trimming cost V 7 bases and J 1 base, with 11 bases left between them. CDR3 residues: CASTDWSSYEQYF. Written as DNA, the CDR3 is TGTGCCAGCACAGACTGGTCTTCCTACGAGCAGTACTTC.

The rearrangement joins TRBV30 to TRBJ2-7, with D maybe TRBD2 (5 bases). Germline CDR1 reads GTSNPN; CDR2 reads SVGIG (reference sequence). Trimming removed 0 bases from V and 7 bases from J, with 13 bases in between. The CDR3 loop spans 13 amino acids. CDR3 in amino acids: CAWSVNEGREQYF. The CDR3 bases are TGTGCCTGGAGTGTTAATGAGGGAAGGGAGCAGTACTTC.

J is TRBJ2-3 and V is TRBV5-4; unclear D gene. V was pared by 5 bases and J by 2 bases, with 9 bases between. Per the germline V gene, CDR1 is SGHNT and CDR2 is YYREEE (reference sequence). The CDR3 contains 13 residues. The CDR3, as DNA: TGTGCCAGCAGTATTACTTTCACAGATACGCAGTATTTT. Its translation is CASSITFTDTQYF. Complete variable domain (other parts from reference TRBV5-4 and TRBJ2-3): ETGVTQSPTHLIKTRGQQVTLRCSSQSGHNTVSWYQQALGQGPQFIFQYYREEENGRGNFPPRFSGLQFPNYSSELNVNALELDDSALYLCASSITFTDTQYFGPGTRLTVL.

The V call is TRBV11-2, the J call TRBJ2-2, with 8 bases aligning to TRBD2. With 10 bases clipped from V and 2 bases from J, the junction kept 6 bases outside the gene matches. CDR3 length: 14 residues. In germline, CDR1 is SGHAT, CDR2 FQNNGV. The CDR3 is CAISLAGNTGELFF. The CDR3 region has the DNA TGTGCCATATCTTTAGCGGGAAACACCGGGGAGCTGTTTTTT.

Only one count was recorded for this clonotype. J is TRBJ1-6 and V is TRBV2, with unresolved D. The CDR3 extends over 13 amino acids. CDR1 SNHLY and CDR2 FYNNEI come from the germline V gene. V lost 1 base to trimming and J lost 9 bases, with 7 bases between them. The CDR3 here is CASSEGTGSPLHF. In nucleotides, the CDR3 is TGTGCCAGCAGTGAAGGGACCGGTTCACCCCTCCACTTT.

The rearrangement links TRBV25-1 to TRBJ2-7, with TRBD2 as a possible D gene (7 bases). The CDR3 totals 14 residues. Germline V lookup: CDR1 MGHDK, CDR2 SYGVNS. V lost 2 bases to trimming and J lost 2 bases, with 10 bases between them. DNA for the CDR3: TGTGCCAGCAGTGAAGGGGGGGCAACCTACGAGCAGTACTTC. It yields the protein CASSEGGATYEQYF.

V gene TRBV27 combines with J gene TRBJ2-2; 12 bases fit TRBD2. The ends lost 6 bases at V and 4 bases at J; junction bases unmatched: 0. The germline CDR1 and CDR2 sequences are MNHEY and SMNVEV (reference sequence). The CDR3 is made up of 14 amino acids. The CDR3 spells CASRLAGGTGELFF. CDR3 bases: TGTGCCAGCAGACTAGCGGGAGGCACCGGGGAGCTGTTTTTT.

V and J are TRBV27 and TRBJ1-1, with TRBD1 as a possible D gene (5 bases). The V end was cut by 6 bases, the J end by 8 bases, with 13 bases between. The CDR3 contains 12 residues. The germline gives CDR1 MNHEY, CDR2 SMNVEV (reference sequence). The CDR3 DNA follows: TGTGCCAGCAGAGGTCAGGGTGTGGAAGCTTTCTTT. As protein: CASRGQGVEAFF.

This chain uses TRBV11-2 with TRBJ2-5; D gene ambiguous. The CDR3 has 14 residues. Germline V gene lookup returns CDR1 SGHAT and CDR2 FQNNGV. Trimming pared 1 base from V and 2 bases from J, leaving 8 bases between. CDR3 DNA: TGTGCCAGCAGCTTAGGGCAGATGCAAGAGACCCAGTACTTC. Residues: CASSLGQMQETQYF.

V is TRBV7-3 and J is TRBJ2-6; 8 bases match TRBD1. V was clipped by 6 bases and J by 2 bases; unmatched bases: 0. The length of the CDR3 is 14 residues. CDR1 SGHTA and CDR2 FQGTGA come from the germline V gene. DNA of the CDR3: TGTGCCAGCAGGGACAGGGCTGGGGCCAACGTCCTGACTTTC. Translating it yields CASRDRAGANVLTF.

This chain joins TRBV24-1 and TRBJ2-2; 9 nucleotides align to TRBD1. Trimming cost V 3 bases and J 1 base; bases outside gene matches: 2. The CDR3 length is 16 residues. In germline, CDR1 is KGHDR, CDR2 SFDVKD. The CDR3 region is CATSDPGQGNTGELFF. The CDR3 nucleotides read TGTGCCACCAGTGATCCGGGACAGGGGAACACCGGGGAGCTGTTTTTT.